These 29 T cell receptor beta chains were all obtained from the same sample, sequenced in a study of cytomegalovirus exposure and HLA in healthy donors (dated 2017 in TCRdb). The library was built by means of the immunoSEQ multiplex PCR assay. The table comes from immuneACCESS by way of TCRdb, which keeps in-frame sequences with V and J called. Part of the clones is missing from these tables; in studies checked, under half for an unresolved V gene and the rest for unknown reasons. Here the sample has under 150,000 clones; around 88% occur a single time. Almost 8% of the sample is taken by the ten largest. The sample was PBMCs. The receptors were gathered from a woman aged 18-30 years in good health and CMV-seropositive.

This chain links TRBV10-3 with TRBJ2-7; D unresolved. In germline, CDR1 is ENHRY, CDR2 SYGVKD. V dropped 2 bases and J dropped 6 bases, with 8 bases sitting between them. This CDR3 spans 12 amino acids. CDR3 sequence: CAISEGPSEQYF. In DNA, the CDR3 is TGTGCCATCAGTGAGGGGCCCTCCGAGCAGTACTTC.

The CDR3 spells CASSGLGQGRDTEAFF. DNA for the CDR3: TGTGCCAGCAGCGGGTTAGGACAGGGGCGGGATACTGAAGCTTTCTTT. This chain joins TRBV9 and TRBJ1-1; the match to TRBD1 covers 9 bases. Germline CDR1 SGDLS, CDR2 YYNGEE. The CDR3 has 16 amino acids. The V segment lost 3 bases and the J segment 5 bases; nucleotides outside the gene matches: 11.

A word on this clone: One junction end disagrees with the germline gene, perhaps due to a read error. The CDR3 region is CASSSGLAPDTQYF. As DNA, the CDR3 is TGTGCTAGCAGCTCCGGACTAGCGCCAGATACGCAGTATTTT. The J gene is TRBJ2-3, the V gene TRBV7-7; 9 positions match TRBD2. The CDR3 totals 14 residues. Germline CDR1 and CDR2: SSHAT and FNYEAQ (reference sequence).

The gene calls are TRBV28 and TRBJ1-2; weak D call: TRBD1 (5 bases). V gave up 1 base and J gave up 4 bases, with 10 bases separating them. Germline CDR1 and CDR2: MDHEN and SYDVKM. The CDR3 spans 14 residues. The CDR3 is CASSLSGGTYGYTF. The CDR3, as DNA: TGTGCCAGCAGTTTATCAGGCGGGACCTATGGCTACACCTTC.

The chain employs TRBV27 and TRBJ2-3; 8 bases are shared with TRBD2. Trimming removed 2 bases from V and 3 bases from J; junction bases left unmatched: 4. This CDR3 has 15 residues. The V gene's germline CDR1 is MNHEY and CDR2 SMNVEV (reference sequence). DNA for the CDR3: TGTGCCAGCAGTTTAATGCGGGAGGTGACAGATACGCAGTATTTT. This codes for CASSLMREVTDTQYF.

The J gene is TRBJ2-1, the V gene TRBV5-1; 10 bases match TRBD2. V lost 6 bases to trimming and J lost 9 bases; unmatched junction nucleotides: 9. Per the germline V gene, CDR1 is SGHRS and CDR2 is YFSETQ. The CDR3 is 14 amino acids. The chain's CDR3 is CASTSSGSGGEQFF. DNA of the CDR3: TGCGCCAGCACCTCTAGCGGGAGTGGCGGTGAGCAGTTCTTC. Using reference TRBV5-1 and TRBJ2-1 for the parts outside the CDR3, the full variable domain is KAGVTQTPRYLIKTRGQQVTLSCSPISGHRSVSWYQQTPGQGLQFLFEYFSETQRNKGNFPGRFSGRQFSNSRSEMNVSTLELGDSALYLCASTSSGSGGEQFFGPGTRLTVL.

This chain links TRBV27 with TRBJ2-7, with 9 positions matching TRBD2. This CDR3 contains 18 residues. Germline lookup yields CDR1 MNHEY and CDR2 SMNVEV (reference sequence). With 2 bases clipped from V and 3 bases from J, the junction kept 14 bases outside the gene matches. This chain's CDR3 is CASSLSPYVSGRLYEQYF. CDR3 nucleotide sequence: TGTGCCAGCAGTTTAAGCCCTTATGTTAGCGGGAGACTCTACGAGCAGTACTTC.

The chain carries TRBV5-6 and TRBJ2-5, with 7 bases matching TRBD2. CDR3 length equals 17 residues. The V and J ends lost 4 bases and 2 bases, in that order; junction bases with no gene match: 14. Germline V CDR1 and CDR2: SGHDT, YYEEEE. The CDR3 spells CASSPPPATGLQETQYF. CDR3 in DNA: TGTGCCAGCAGCCCCCCCCCGGCTACGGGACTACAAGAGACCCAGTACTTC. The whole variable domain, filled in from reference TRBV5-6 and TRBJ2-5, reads DAGVTQSPTHLIKTRGQQVTLRCSPKSGHDTVSWYQQALGQGPQFIFQYYEEEERQRGNFPDRFSGHQFPNYSSELNVNALLLGDSALYLCASSPPPATGLQETQYFGPGTRLLVL.

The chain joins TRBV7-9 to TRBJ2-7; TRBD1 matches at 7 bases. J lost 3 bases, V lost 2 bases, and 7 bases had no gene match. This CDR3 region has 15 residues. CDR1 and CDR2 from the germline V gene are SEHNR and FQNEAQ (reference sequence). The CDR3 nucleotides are TGTGCCAGCAGCTTACGGGACAGAGGATTCTACGAGCAGTACTTC. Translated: CASSLRDRGFYEQYF. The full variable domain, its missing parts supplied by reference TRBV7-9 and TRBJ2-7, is DTGVSQNPRHKITKRGQNVTFRCDPISEHNRLYWYRQTLGQGPEFLTYFQNEAQLEKSRLLSDRFSAERPKGSFSTLEIQRTEQGDSAMYLCASSLRDRGFYEQYFGPGTRLTVT.

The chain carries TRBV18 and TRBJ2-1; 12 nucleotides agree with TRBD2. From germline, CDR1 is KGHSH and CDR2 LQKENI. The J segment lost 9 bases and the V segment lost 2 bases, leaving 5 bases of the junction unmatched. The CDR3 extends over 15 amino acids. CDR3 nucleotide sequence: TGTGCCAGCTCACCAGGGACTAGCGGGTTAAGTGAGCAGTTCTTC. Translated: CASSPGTSGLSEQFF.

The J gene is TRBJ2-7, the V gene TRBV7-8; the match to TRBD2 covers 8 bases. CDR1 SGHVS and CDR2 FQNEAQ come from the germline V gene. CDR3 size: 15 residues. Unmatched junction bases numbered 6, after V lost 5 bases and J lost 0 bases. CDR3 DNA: TGTGCCAGCAGCAAATCTAGCGGGCGCTCCTACGAGCAGTACTTC. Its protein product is CASSKSSGRSYEQYF.

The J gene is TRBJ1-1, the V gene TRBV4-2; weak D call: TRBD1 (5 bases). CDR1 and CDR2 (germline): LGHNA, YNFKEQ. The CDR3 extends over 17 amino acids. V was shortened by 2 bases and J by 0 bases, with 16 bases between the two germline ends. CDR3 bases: TGTGCCAGCAGCCAACCAGGGCAGGAACCTATGAACACTGAAGCTTTCTTT. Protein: CASSQPGQEPMNTEAFF.

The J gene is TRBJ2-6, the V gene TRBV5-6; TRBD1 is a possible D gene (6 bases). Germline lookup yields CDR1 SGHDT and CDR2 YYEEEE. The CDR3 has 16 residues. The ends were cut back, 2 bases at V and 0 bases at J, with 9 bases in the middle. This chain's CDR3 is CASSLGGDSGANVLTF. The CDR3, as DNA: TGTGCCAGCAGCTTAGGGGGTGACTCTGGGGCCAACGTCCTGACTTTC.

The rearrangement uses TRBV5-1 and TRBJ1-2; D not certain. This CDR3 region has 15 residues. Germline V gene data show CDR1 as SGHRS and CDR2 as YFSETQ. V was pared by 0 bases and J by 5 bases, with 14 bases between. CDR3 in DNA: TGCGCCAGCAGCTTGGTTGGGGAGGGCAAATATGGCTACACCTTC. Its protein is CASSLVGEGKYGYTF.

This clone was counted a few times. The CDR3 region has the DNA TGTGCCAGTACTTTAAGGGGGGGTAATTCACCCCTCCACTTT. Its protein product is CASTLRGGNSPLHF. This chain uses TRBV19 with TRBJ1-6, with D possibly TRBD1 on 6 matching bases. Germline-derived CDR1 and CDR2 are LNHDA and SQIVND (reference sequence). Trimming cost V 7 bases and J 6 bases, with 13 bases left between them. The CDR3 spans 14 residues. Full variable domain (outside the CDR3, taken from reference TRBV19 and TRBJ1-6): DGGITQSPKYLFRKEGQNVTLSCEQNLNHDAMYWYRQDPGQGLRLIYYSQIVNDFQKGDIAEGYSVSREKKESFPLTVTSAQKNPTAFYLCASTLRGGNSPLHFGNGTRLTVT.

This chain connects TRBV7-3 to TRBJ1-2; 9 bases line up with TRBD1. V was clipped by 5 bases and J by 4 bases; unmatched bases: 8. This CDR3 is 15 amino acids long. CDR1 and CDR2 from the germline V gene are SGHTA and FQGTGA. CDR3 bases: TGTGCCAGCAGCCCCCGATCGGGACAGGGCTATGGCTACACCTTC. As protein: CASSPRSGQGYGYTF. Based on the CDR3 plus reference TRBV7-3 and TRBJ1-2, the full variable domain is GAGVSQTPSNKVTEKGKYVELRCDPISGHTALYWYRQSLGQGPEFLIYFQGTGAADDSGLPNDRFFAVRPEGSVSTLKIQRTERGDSAVYLCASSPRSGQGYGYTFGSGTRLTVV.

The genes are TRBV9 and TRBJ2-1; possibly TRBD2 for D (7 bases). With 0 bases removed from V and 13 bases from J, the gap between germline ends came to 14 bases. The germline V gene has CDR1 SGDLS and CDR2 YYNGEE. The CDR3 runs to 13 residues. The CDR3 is CASSVVEGGIQFF. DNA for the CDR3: TGTGCCAGCAGCGTAGTGGAGGGGGGGATACAGTTCTTC.

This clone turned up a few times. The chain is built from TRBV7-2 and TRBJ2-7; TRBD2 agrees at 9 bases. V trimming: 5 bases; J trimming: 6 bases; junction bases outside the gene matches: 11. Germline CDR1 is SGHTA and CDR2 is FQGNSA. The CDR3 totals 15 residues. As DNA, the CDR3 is TGTGCCAGCAGCCTTGGGCGGCGGGGGGGCTCCGAGCAGTACTTC. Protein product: CASSLGRRGGSEQYF.

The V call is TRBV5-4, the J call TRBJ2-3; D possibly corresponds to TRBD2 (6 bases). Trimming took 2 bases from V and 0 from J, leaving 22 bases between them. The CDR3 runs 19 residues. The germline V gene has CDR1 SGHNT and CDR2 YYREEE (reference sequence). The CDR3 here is CASSFWREFFPSSTDTQYF. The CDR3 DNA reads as TGTGCCAGCAGCTTTTGGCGGGAATTTTTCCCCTCTAGCACAGATACGCAGTATTTT.

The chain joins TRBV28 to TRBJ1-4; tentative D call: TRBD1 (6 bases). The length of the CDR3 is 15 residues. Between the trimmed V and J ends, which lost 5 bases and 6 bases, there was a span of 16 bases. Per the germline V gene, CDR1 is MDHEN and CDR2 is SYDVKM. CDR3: CASSAWGLVDEKLFF. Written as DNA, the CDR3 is TGTGCCAGCAGTGCTTGGGGGCTAGTTGATGAAAAACTGTTTTTT.

The CDR3 DNA sequence: TGTGCCAGTAGTAGAGGGAACAATGAGCAGTTCTTC. Translating gives CASSRGNNEQFF. This chain connects TRBV19 to TRBJ2-1; a possible D gene is TRBD2 (5 bases). V lost 4 bases to trimming and J lost 5 bases, with 6 bases between them. This CDR3 has 12 residues. Germline V gene lookup returns CDR1 LNHDA and CDR2 SQIVND (reference sequence).

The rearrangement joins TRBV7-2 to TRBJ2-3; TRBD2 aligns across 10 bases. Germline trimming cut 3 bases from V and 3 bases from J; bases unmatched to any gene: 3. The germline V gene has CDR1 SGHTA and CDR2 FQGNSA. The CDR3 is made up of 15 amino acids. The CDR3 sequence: CASSLGSGRTDTQYF. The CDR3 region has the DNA TGTGCCAGCAGCTTGGGTAGCGGGAGGACAGATACGCAGTATTTT.

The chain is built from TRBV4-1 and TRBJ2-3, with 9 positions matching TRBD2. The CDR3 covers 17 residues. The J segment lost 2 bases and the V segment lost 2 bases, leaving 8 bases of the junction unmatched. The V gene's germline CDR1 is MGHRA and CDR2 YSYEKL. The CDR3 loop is CASSQTLAGAFTDTQYF. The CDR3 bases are TGCGCCAGCAGCCAAACCTTAGCGGGGGCCTTCACAGATACGCAGTATTTT.

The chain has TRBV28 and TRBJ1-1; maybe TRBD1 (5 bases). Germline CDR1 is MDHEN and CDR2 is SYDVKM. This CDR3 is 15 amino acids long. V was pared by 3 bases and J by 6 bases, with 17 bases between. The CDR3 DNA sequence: TGTGCCAGCAGTTTCCAACGGGGGTCGGGCGCTGAAGCTTTCTTT. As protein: CASSFQRGSGAEAFF. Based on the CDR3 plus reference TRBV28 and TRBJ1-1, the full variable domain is DVKVTQSSRYLVKRTGEKVFLECVQDMDHENMFWYRQDPGLGLRLIYFSYDVKMKEKGDIPEGYSVSREKKERFSLILESASTNQTSMYLCASSFQRGSGAEAFFGQGTRLTVV.

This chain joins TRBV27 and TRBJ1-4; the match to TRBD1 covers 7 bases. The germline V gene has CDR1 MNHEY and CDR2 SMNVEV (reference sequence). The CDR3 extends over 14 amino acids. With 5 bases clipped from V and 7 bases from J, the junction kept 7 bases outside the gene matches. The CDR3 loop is CASSPRGPGEKLFF. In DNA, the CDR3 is TGTGCCAGCAGTCCAAGGGGGCCCGGTGAAAAACTGTTTTTT.

CDR3 in DNA: TGTGCCAGCAGCCAAGAGGGCCTAGCGGGGGATACCTACGAGCAGTACTTC. Translated, it gives CASSQEGLAGDTYEQYF. The genes are TRBV4-2 and TRBJ2-7, with TRBD2 matching over 10 bases. V lost 0 bases, J lost 2 bases, and 7 bases stayed unmatched. The CDR3 has 17 residues. Germline V gene lookup returns CDR1 LGHNA and CDR2 YNFKEQ.

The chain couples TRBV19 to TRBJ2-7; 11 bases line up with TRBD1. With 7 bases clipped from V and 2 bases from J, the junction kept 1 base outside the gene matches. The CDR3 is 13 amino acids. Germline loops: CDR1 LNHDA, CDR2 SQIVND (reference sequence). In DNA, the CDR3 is TGTGCCAGTAAGGGACAGGGGGCCTACGAGCAGTACTTC. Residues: CASKGQGAYEQYF.

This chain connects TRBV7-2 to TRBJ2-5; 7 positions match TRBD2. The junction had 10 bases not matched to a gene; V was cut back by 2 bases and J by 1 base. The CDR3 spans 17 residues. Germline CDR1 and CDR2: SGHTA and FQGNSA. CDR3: CASSLSSPGGGQETQYF. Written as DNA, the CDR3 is TGTGCCAGCAGCTTATCCAGCCCAGGCGGGGGCCAAGAGACCCAGTACTTC. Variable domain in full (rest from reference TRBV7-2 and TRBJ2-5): GAGVSQSPSNKVTEKGKDVELRCDPISGHTALYWYRQSLGQGLEFLIYFQGNSAPDKSGLPSDRFSAERTGGSVSTLTIQRTQQEDSAVYLCASSLSSPGGGQETQYFGPGTRLLVL.

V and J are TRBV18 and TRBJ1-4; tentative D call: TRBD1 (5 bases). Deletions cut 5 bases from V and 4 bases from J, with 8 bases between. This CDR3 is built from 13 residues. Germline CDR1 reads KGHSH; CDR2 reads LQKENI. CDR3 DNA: TGTGCCAGCTCAACAGGCCTTAATGAAAAACTGTTTTTT. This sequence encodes CASSTGLNEKLFF.